The clone carrying this TCR beta chain was counted many times. The CDR3 totals 13 residues. V shed 6 bases and J 5 bases; nucleotides not matched to a gene: 5. In germline, CDR1 is DFQATT, CDR2 SNEGSKA (reference sequence). This sample is part of a study of Graves' ophthalmopathy and Graves' hyperthyroidism. Ophthalmopathy-affected donors exhibited moderate-to-severe activity, CAS ≥3, NOSPECS ≥4, and duration under 3 months. RNA transcripts provided the template for amplifying TCR beta CDR3 regions. RT-PCR was first run with HTBI primers, then multiplex PCR in a second round. TCRdb processed the multiplex PCR reads anew with MiXCR; each CDR3 protein has one entry. The table shows under 350,000 distinct CDR3 sequences, with 15% to 20% occurring only once.

The TCR was taken from an adult man with Graves' ophthalmopathy. The sample taken for sequencing was peripheral blood. The chain carries TRBV20-1 and TRBJ2-5; 11 bases are shared with TRBD2. In DNA form, the CDR3 reads TGCAGTGCAGGAAGGACTAGCGGGGAGACCCAGTACTTC. This sequence encodes CSAGRTSGETQYF.